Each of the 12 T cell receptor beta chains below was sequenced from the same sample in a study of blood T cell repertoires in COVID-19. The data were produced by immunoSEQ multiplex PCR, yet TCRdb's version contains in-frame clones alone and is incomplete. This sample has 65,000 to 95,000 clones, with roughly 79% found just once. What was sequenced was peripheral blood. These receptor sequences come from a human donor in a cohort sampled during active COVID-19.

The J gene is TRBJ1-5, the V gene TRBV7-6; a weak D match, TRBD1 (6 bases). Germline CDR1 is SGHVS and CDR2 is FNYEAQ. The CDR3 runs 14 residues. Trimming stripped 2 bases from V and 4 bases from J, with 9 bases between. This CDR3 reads CASSLLGANQPQHF. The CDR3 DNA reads TGTGCCAGCAGCTTATTGGGGGCGAATCAGCCCCAGCATTTT.

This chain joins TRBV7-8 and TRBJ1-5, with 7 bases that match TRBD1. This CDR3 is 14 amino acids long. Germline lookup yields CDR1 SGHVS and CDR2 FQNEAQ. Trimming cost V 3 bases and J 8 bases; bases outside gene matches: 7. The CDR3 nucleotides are TGTGCCAGCAGCTTGACGACAGGGCGGGAGCCCCAGCATTTT. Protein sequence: CASSLTTGREPQHF.

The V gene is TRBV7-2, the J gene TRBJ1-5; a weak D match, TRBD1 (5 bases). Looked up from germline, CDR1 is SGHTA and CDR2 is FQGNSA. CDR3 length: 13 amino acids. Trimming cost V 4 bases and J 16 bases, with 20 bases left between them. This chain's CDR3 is CASSSQKDSIGHF. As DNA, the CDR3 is TGTGCCAGCAGCTCACAAAAAGACAGTATAGGCCATTTT. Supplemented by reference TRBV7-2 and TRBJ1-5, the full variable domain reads GAGVSQSPSNKVTEKGKDVELRCDPISGHTALYWYRQSLGQGLEFLIYFQGNSAPDKSGLPSDRFSAERTGGSVSTLTIQRTQQEDSAVYLCASSSQKDSIGHFGDGTRLSIL.

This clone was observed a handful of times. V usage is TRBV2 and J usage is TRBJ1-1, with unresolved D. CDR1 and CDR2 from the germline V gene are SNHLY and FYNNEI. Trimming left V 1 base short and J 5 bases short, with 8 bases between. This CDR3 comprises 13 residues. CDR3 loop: CASSEVPGTEAFF. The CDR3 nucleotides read TGTGCCAGCAGTGAAGTCCCGGGGACTGAAGCTTTCTTT.

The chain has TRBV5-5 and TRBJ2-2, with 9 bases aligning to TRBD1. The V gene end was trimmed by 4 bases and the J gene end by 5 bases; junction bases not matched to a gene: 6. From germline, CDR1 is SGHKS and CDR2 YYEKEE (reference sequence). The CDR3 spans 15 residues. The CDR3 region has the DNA TGTGCCAGCAGCCCACAGGGGGCACAGACCGGGGAGCTGTTTTTT. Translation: CASSPQGAQTGELFF.

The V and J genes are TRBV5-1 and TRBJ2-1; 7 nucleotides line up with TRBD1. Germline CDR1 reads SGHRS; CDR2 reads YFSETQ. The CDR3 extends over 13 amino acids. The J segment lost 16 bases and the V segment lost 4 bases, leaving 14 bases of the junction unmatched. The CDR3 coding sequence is TGCGCCAGCAGCGGGGACAGTGGGTCTCGGGGATTCTTC. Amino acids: CASSGDSGSRGFF.

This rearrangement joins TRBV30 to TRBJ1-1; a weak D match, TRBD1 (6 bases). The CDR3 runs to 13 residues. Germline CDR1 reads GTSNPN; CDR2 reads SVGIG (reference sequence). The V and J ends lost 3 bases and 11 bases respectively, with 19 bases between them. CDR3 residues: CAWRGQSGTRAFF. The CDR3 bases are TGTGCCTGGAGGGGCCAATCCGGGACAAGGGCTTTCTTT.

The CDR3 DNA sequence: TGCGCCAGCAGGCTGACTAGCGGGAGGGACAATGAGCAGTTCTTC. Protein sequence: CASRLTSGRDNEQFF. The rearrangement links TRBV10-2 to TRBJ2-1; 14 nucleotides align to TRBD2. Losses at the gene ends were 6 bases for V and 5 bases for J; bases not matched to a gene: 3. Germline V gives CDR1 WSHSY, CDR2 SAAADI. The CDR3 consists of 15 residues.

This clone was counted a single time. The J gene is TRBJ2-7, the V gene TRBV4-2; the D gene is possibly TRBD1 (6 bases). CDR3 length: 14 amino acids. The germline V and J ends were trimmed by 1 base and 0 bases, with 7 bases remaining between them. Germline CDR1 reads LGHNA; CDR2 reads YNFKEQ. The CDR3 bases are TGTGCCAGCAGCCAAGGGGACATCTCCTACGAGCAGTACTTC. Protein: CASSQGDISYEQYF.

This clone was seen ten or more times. CDR3 sequence reads: CASSVSWAYSYEQYV. The CDR3 DNA follows: TGTGCCAGCAGCGTATCCTGGGCCTACTCCTACGAGCAGTACGTC. This chain links TRBV9 with TRBJ2-7; D is undetermined. Germline V gene lookup returns CDR1 SGDLS and CDR2 YYNGEE. This CDR3 has 15 amino acids. V dropped 1 base and J dropped 0 bases, with 11 bases sitting between them.

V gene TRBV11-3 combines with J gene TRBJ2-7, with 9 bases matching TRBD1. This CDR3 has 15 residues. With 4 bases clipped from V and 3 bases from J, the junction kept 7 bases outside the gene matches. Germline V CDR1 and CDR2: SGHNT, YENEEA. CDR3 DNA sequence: TGTGCCAGCAGCTCGGGGACAGGGTTCCTCTACGAGCAGTACGTC. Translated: CASSSGTGFLYEQYV.

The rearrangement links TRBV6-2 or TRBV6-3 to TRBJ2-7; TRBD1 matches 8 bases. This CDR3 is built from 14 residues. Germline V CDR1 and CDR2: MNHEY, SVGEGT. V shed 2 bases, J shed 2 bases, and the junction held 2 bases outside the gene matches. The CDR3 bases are TGTGCCAGCAGTTACCGGACAGGGCCCTACGAGCAGTACGTC. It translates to CASSYRTGPYEQYV.